The TCR beta chain described here comes from a study of blood T cells in healthy people across ages. About the research overall: Template-switching capture recovered about one barcoded beta molecule per two T cells.

Ten or more counts support this clonotype. Its antigen remains unidentified. Study outcomes and limitations: Donors of long life had a larger count of naive CD4+ cells and greater diversity than aged donors.

The second PCR ran about 6 to 11 cycles with a sample-barcoded 5' primer and J-beta primers. Each cDNA was tagged by a template-switch adaptor containing 12 random nucleotides. Each CDR3 protein is one row after TCRdb ran MiXCR on the 5' RACE reads. Of some 790,000 distinct CDR3 sequences in the sample, less than 35% are singletons; the top ten hold 17%. The clonotype originates from a woman of 80 years or more in good health. The sequenced material came from blood.

The CDR3 DNA follows: TGTGCCAGCAGATTGGGTACGGGGGAGCAGTACTTC. Amino acids: CASRLGTGEQYF. The chain is built from TRBV6-5 and TRBJ2-7; possibly TRBD2 for D (5 bases). Germline CDR1 is MNHEY and CDR2 is SVGAGI. The CDR3 is 12 amino acids. V gave up 6 bases and J gave up 7 bases, with 13 bases separating them.